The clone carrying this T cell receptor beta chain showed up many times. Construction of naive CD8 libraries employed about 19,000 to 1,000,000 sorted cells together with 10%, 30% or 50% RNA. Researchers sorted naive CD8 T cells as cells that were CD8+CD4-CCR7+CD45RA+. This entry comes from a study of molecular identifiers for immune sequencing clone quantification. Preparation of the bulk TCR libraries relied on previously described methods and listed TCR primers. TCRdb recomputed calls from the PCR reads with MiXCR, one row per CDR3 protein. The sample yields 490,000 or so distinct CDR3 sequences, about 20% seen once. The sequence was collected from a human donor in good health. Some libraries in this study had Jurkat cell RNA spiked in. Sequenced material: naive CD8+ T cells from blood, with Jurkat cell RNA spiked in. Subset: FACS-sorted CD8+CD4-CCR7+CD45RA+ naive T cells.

CDR3: CSVLWGTGELFF. Here the CDR3 DNA reads TGCAGCGTACTTTGGGGAACCGGGGAGCTGTTTTTT. The V call is TRBV29-1, the J call TRBJ2-2, with D unclear. The V and J ends lost 6 bases and 5 bases respectively, with 10 bases between them. The germline gives CDR1 SQVTM, CDR2 ANQGSEA. The CDR3 spans 12 residues.